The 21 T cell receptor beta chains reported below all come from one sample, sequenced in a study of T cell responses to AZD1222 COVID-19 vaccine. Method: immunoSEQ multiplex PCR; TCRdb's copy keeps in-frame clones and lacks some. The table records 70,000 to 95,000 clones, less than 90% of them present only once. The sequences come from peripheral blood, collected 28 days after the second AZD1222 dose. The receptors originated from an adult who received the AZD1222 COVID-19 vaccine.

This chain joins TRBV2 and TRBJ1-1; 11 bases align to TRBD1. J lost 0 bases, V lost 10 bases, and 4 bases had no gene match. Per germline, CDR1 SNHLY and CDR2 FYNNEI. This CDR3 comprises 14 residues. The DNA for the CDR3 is TGTGCCACCCGGGGACAGGGGGTGAACACTGAAGCTTTCTTT. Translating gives CATRGQGVNTEAFF.

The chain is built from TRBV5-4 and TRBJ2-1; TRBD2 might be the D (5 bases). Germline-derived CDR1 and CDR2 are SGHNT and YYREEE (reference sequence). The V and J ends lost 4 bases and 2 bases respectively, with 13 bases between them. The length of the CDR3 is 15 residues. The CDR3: CASSLWTGTYNEQFF. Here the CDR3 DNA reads TGTGCCAGCAGCCTTTGGACTGGCACCTACAATGAGCAGTTCTTC.

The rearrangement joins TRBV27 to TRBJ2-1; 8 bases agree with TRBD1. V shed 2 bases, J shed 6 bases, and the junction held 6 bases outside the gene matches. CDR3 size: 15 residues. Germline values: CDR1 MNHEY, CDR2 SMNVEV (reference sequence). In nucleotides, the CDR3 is TGTGCCAGCAGTTTAAGGACAGGGAGTGGCAATGAGCAGTTCTTC. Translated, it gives CASSLRTGSGNEQFF.

The CDR3 loop is CASSLDRGREKLFF. Here the CDR3 DNA reads TGTGCCAGCAGCCTGGACAGGGGGCGCGAAAAACTGTTTTTT. J is TRBJ1-4 and V is TRBV6-5; 11 bases line up with TRBD1. Germline CDR1 and CDR2: MNHEY and SVGAGI. The junction had 5 bases not matched to a gene; V was cut back by 6 bases and J by 8 bases. CDR3 length: 14 residues.

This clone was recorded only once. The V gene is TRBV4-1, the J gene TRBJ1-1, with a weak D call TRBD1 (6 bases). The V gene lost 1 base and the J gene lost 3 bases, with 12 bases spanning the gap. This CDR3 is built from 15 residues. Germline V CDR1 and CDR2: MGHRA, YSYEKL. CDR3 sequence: CASSQVQGEDTEAFF. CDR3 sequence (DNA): TGCGCCAGCAGCCAAGTACAGGGAGAGGACACTGAAGCTTTCTTT.

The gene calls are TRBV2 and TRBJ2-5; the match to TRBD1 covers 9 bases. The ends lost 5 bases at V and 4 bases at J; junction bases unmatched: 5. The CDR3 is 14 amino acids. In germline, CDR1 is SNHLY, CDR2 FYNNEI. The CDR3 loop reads CASSPTTGGETQYF. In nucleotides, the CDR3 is TGTGCCAGCAGTCCCACGACAGGGGGAGAGACCCAGTACTTC.

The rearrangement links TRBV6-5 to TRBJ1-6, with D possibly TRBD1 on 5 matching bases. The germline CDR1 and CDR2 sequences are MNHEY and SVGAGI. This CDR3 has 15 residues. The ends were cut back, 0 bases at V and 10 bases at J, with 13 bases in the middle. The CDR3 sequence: CASSYSPGWESPLHF. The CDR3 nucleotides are TGTGCCAGCAGTTACTCTCCAGGGTGGGAATCACCCCTCCACTTT.

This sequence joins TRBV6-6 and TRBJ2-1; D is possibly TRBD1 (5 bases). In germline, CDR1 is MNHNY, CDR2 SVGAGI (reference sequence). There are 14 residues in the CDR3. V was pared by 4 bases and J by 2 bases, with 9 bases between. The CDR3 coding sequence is TGTGCCAGCAGTTTGCTGGGGCCCTACAATGAGCAGTTCTTC. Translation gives CASSLLGPYNEQFF.

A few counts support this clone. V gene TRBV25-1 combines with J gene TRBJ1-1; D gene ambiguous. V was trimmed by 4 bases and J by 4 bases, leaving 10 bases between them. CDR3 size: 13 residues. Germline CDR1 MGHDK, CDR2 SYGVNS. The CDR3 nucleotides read TGTGCCAGCAGTGGGCCGGGGTTCACTGAAGCTTTCTTT. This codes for CASSGPGFTEAFF. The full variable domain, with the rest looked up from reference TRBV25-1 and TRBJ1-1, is EADIYQTPRYLVIGTGKKITLECSQTMGHDKMYWYQQDPGMELHLIHYSYGVNSTEKGDLSSESTVSRIRTEHFPLTLESARPSHTSQYLCASSGPGFTEAFFGQGTRLTVV.

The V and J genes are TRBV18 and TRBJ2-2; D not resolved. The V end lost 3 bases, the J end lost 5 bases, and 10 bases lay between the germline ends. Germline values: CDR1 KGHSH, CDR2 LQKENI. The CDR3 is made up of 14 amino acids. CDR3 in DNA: TGTGCCAGCTCACCCTTCCAAGTTACCGGGGAGCTGTTTTTT. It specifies CASSPFQVTGELFF.

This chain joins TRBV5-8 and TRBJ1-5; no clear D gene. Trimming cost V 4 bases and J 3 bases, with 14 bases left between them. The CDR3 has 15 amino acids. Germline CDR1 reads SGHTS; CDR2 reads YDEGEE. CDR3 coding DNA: TGTGCCAGCAGCGGAATGACGGACTACAATCAGCCCCAGCATTTT. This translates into CASSGMTDYNQPQHF.

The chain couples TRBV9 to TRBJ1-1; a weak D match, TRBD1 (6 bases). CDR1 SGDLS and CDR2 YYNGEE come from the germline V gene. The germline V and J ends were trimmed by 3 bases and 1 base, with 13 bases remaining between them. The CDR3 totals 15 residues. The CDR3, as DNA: TGTGCCAGCAGCGCCCGGACAGCTAAGAACACTGAAGCTTTCTTT. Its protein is CASSARTAKNTEAFF.

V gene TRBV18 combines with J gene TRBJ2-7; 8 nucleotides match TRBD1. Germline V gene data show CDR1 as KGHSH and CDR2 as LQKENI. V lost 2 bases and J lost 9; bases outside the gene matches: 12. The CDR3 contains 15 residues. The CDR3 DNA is TGTGCCAGCTCACCAGGGGCAGGGGGCGAGATCGGGCAGTACTTC. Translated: CASSPGAGGEIGQYF.

The CDR3 region is CASSATSPGELFF. DNA for the CDR3: TGTGCCAGCAGCGCGACTAGCCCCGGGGAGCTGTTTTTT. The J gene is TRBJ2-2, the V gene TRBV7-3; the match to TRBD2 covers 7 bases. The CDR3 runs to 13 residues. CDR1 SGHTA and CDR2 FQGTGA come from the germline V gene. The J segment lost 6 bases and the V segment lost 5 bases, leaving 3 bases of the junction unmatched.

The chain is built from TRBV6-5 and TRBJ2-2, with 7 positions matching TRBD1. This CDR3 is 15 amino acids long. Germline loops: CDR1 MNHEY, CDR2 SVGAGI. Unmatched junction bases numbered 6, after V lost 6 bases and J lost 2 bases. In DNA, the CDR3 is TGTGCCAGCAGCCGACGGACAGGAAACACCGGGGAGCTGTTTTTT. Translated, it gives CASSRRTGNTGELFF.

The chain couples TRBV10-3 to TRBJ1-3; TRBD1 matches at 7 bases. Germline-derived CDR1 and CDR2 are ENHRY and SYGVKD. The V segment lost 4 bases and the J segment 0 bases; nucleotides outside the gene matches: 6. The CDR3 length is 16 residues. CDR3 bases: TGTGCCATCAGTGGGTGGGACAGTAGCTCTGGAAACACCATATATTTT. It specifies CAISGWDSSSGNTIYF.

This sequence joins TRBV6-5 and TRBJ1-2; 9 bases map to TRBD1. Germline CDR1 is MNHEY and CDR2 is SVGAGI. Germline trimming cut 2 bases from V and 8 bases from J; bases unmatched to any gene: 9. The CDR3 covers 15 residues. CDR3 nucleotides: TGTGCCAGCAGTTACGGGCCCACAGGGGGCAAAGGCTACACCTTC. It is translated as CASSYGPTGGKGYTF.

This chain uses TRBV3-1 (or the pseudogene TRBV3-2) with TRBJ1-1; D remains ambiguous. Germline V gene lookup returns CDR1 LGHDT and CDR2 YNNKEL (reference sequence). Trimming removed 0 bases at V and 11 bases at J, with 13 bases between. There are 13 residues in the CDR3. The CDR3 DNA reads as TGTGCCAGCAGCCAAGATCTCACCTCAAAGGCTTTCTTT. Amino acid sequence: CASSQDLTSKAFF.

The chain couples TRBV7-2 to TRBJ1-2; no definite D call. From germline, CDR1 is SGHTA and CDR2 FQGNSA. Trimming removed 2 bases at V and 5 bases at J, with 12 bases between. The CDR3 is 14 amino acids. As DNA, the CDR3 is TGTGCCAGCAGCTTATTAGGTAACCAGTATGGCTACACCTTC. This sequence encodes CASSLLGNQYGYTF. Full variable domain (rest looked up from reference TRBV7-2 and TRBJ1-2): GAGVSQSPSNKVTEKGKDVELRCDPISGHTALYWYRQSLGQGLEFLIYFQGNSAPDKSGLPSDRFSAERTGGSVSTLTIQRTQQEDSAVYLCASSLLGNQYGYTFGSGTRLTVV.

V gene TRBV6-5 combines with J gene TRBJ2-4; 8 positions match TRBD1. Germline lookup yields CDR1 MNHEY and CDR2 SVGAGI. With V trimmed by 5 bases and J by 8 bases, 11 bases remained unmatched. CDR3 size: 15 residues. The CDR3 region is CASSNLGTGVDIQYF. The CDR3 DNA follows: TGTGCCAGCAGTAACCTAGGGACAGGCGTGGACATTCAGTACTTC.

The CDR3 reads CASSPLGGLAFF. The CDR3 DNA reads as TGCGCCAGCAGCCCCTTGGGGGGTCTAGCTTTCTTT. The V gene is TRBV4-1, the J gene TRBJ1-1, with a weak D call TRBD1 (5 bases). Per germline, CDR1 MGHRA and CDR2 YSYEKL. This CDR3 region has 12 residues. V was shortened by 4 bases and J by 10 bases, with 13 bases between the two germline ends.